These 5 T cell receptor beta chains came from one sample sequenced in a study of shared clonotypes between healthy human individuals. Some clones are missing from TCRdb's copy, which holds only in-frame ones; the method was immunoSEQ multiplex PCR. The sample gives roughly 450,000 clones, 70% to 80% of which show up once; 10% to 15% is in the top ten. The sequenced sample was PBMCs. These receptor sequences come from a middle-aged woman in good health. Some clones in this sample may be carry-over from other donors' samples.

V usage is TRBV9 and J usage is TRBJ2-3, with a tentative D call TRBD1 (5 bases). The CDR3 runs to 12 residues. Trimming shortened V by 3 bases and J by 5 bases, and 7 bases separated the two germline ends. Per the germline V gene, CDR1 is SGDLS and CDR2 is YYNGEE. CDR3 amino acids: CASSDRGDTQYF. In nucleotides, the CDR3 is TGTGCCAGCAGCGATAGGGGAGATACGCAGTATTTT.

The V call is TRBV19, the J call TRBJ2-1; no clear D gene. There are 16 residues in the CDR3. Germline lookup yields CDR1 LNHDA and CDR2 SQIVND (reference sequence). V lost 7 bases, J lost 7 bases, and 23 bases lay in between. CDR3 nucleotides: TGTGCCAGTAAGGTCGGTCGGGTCTTATATCGGAATGAGCAGTTCTTC. Amino acid sequence: CASKVGRVLYRNEQFF.

The chain uses TRBV20-1 and TRBJ2-5; no definite D call. Looked up from germline, CDR1 is DFQATT and CDR2 is SNEGSKA (reference sequence). V was trimmed by 7 bases and J by 2 bases, leaving 8 bases between them. CDR3 size: 11 residues. The CDR3 is CSGQTQETQYF. In DNA, the CDR3 is TGCAGTGGGCAAACGCAAGAGACCCAGTACTTC.

V gene TRBV5-4 combines with J gene TRBJ1-1; tentatively, D is TRBD1 (6 bases). The CDR3 is made up of 16 amino acids. With 4 bases removed from V and 5 bases from J, the gap between germline ends came to 21 bases. Germline assignment: CDR1 SGHNT and CDR2 YYREEE (reference sequence). The CDR3 nucleotides read TGTGCCAGCAGCGTTCCTACACAGGGCAGGGGAACTGAAGCTTTCTTT. Residues: CASSVPTQGRGTEAFF.

The rearrangement uses TRBV10-1 and TRBJ2-3, with 8 positions matching TRBD2. The J segment lost 4 bases and the V segment lost 3 bases, leaving 12 bases of the junction unmatched. This CDR3 is 17 amino acids long. CDR1 WNHNN and CDR2 SYGVQD come from the germline V gene (reference sequence). CDR3 sequence: CASSEFRSGRGADTQYF. DNA of the CDR3: TGCGCCAGCAGTGAATTCCGGAGCGGGAGAGGAGCAGATACGCAGTATTTT.